The table lists the clone carrying this T cell receptor beta chain with a few counts. The antigen remains undetermined. The data derive from a study of blood T cells in healthy people across ages. Overall study findings and caveats: Across the age range, TCR beta diversity per million T cells fell in a roughly linear way.

Next came a second PCR, run for about 6 to 11 cycles, which used a sample-barcoded 5' primer along with a J-beta primer mix. In TCRdb, the 5' RACE reads were re-called with MiXCR into one record per CDR3 protein. The data hold 600,000 to 650,000 distinct CDR3 sequences, with roughly 50% observed a single time. Germline values: CDR1 SQVTM, CDR2 ANQGSEA. The ends were cut back, 5 bases at V and 9 bases at J, with 19 bases in the middle. The CDR3 spans 13 residues. The chain is built from TRBV29-1 and TRBJ2-5; weak D call: TRBD1 (6 bases). Sequenced: blood. The sequence was collected from a man aged 60 to 75 in good health. The CDR3 DNA reads TGCAGCGTTAAGGACTCCGGGCAGGGGTCCCAGTACTTC. Translation: CSVKDSGQGSQYF.